This record concerns one T cell receptor (beta chain) sequence. Its antigen is currently unknown. The method, 5' RACE with UMI labels, was used to prepare the TRB cDNA libraries. For each CDR3 protein, TCRdb gives one entry from its re-call of the 5' RACE reads, without DNA. Seen in this sample are 120,000 to 150,000 distinct CDR3 sequences; the ten most common clones hold 0.25% to 0.3%. The CDR3 has 13 amino acids. CDR1 is DFQATT, CDR2 SNEGSKA, per germline (reference sequence). These data originate in a study of CXCR3-negative and CXCR3-positive naive CD8 T cells. General study points: Partly lower CXCR3 expression followed cryopreservation, and most assays relied on fresh PBMCs. More hydrophobic TRB CDR3s were found in CXCR3-positive naive cells than in CXCR3-negative naive cells.

Sequencing was performed on naive CXCR3+ CD8+ T cells from blood. The subset was: CD45RO-CCR7+CD27+CD95- naive CD8+ T cells expressing CXCR3 (TNR3+). The clonotype was recovered from a human donor in good health. Some clones in this sample may be carry-over from other donors' samples. This chain connects TRBV20-1 to TRBJ1-2; with no DNA, the TCRdb D assignment of TRBD1 cannot be verified. CDR3 residues: CSATQDTNYGYTF.